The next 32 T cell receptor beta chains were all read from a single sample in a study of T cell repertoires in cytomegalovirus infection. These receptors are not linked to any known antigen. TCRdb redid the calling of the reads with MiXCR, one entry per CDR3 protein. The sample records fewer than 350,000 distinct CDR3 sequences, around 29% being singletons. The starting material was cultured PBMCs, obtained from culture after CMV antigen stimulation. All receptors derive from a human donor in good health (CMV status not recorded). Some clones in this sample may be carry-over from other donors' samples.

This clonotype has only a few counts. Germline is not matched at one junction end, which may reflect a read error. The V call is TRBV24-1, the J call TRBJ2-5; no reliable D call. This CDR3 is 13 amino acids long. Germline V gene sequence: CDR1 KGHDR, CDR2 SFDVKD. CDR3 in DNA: TGTGCCACCAGTGACCTCGACCAGGAGACCCAGTACTTC. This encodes CATSDLDQETQYF.

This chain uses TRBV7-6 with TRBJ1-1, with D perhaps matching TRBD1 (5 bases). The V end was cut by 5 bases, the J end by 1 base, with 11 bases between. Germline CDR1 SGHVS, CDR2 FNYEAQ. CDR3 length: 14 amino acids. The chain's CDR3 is CASSQGRENTEAFF. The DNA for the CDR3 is TGTGCCAGCAGCCAGGGTCGGGAGAACACTGAAGCTTTCTTT.

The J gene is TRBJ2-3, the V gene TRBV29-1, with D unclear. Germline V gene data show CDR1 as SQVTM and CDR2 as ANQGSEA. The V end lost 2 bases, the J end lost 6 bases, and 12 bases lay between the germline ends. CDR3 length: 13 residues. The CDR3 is CSVESYALDTQYF. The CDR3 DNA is TGCAGCGTTGAAAGTTACGCTCTCGATACGCAGTATTTT.

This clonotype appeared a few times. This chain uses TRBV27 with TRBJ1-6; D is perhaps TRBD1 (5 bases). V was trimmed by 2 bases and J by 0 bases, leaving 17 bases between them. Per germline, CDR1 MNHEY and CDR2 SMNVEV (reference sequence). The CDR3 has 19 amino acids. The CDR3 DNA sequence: TGTGCCAGCAGTTTAAGACGGGACTCCGGGAGCTCCTATAATTCACCCCTCCACTTT. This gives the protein CASSLRRDSGSSYNSPLHF.

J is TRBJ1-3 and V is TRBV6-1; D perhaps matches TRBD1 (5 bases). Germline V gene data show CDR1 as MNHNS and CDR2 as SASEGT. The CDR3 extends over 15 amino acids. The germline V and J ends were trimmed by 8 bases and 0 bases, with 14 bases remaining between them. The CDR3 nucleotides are TGTGCCAGCCGTTCGGGGGATTTCTCTGGAAACACCATATATTTT. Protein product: CASRSGDFSGNTIYF.

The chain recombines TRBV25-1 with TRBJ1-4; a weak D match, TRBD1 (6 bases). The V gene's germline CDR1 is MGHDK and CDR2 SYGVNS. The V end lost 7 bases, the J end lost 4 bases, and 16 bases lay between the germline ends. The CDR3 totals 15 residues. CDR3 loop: CASKETGTINEKLFF. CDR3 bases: TGTGCCAGCAAGGAAACCGGGACAATTAATGAAAAACTGTTTTTT.

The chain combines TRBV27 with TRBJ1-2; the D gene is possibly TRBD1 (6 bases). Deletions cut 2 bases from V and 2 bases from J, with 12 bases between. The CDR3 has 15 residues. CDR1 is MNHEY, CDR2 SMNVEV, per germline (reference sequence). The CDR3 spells CASSLQPGDNYGYTF. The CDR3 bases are TGTGCCAGCAGTTTACAACCAGGGGACAACTATGGCTACACCTTC.

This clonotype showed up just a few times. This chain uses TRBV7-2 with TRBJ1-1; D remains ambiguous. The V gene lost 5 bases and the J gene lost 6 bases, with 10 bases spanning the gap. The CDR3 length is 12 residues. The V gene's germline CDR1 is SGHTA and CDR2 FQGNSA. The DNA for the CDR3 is TGTGCCAGCAGCCTGGGCCGGCCTGAAGCTTTCTTT. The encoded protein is CASSLGRPEAFF.

CDR3: CASSPFRTGATDTQYF. CDR3 in DNA: TGTGCCAGCTCACCATTCCGTACAGGAGCCACAGATACGCAGTATTTT. The chain uses TRBV18 and TRBJ2-3, with D perhaps TRBD1 (5 bases). The CDR3 runs to 16 residues. Trimming removed 2 bases from V and 2 bases from J, with 14 bases in between. CDR1 is KGHSH, CDR2 LQKENI, per germline.

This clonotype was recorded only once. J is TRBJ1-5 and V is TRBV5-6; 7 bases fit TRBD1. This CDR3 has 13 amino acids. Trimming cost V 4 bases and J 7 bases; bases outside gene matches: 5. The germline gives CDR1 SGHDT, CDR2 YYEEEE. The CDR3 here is CASSRDRVQPQHF. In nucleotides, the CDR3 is TGTGCCAGCAGCAGAGACAGGGTACAGCCCCAGCATTTT.

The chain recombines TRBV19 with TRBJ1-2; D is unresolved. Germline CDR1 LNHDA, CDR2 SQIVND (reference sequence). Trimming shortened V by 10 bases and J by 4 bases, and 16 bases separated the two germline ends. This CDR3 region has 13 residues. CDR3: CATSEGLSYGYTF. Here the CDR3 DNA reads TGTGCCACCTCGGAAGGGCTAAGCTATGGCTACACCTTC.

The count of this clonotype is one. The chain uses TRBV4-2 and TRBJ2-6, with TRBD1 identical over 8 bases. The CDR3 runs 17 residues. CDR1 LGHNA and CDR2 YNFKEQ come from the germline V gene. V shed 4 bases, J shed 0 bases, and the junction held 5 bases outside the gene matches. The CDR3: CASSLRGLRSGANVLTF. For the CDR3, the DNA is TGTGCCAGCAGCCTCAGGGGGCTCCGCTCTGGGGCCAACGTCCTGACTTTC.

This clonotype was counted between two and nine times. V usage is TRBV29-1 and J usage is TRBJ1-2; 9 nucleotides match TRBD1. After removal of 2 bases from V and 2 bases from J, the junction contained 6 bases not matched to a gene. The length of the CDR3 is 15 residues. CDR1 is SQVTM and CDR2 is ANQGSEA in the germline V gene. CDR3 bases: TGCAGCGTTGAACCCGGGACAGGGCCCAACTATGGCTACACCTTC. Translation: CSVEPGTGPNYGYTF.

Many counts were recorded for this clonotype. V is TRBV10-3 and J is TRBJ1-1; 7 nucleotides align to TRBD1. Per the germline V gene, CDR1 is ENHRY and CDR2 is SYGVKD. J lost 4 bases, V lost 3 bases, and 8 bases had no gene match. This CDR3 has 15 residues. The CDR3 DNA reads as TGTGCCATCAGTGATTTGACAGGGAAGGCCACTGAAGCTTTCTTT. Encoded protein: CAISDLTGKATEAFF.

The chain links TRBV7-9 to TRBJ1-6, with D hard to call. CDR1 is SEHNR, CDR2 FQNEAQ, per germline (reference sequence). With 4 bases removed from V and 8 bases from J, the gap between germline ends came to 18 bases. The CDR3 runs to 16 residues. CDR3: CASSSAPWGSDSPLHF. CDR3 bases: TGTGCCAGCAGCTCGGCCCCATGGGGTTCGGATTCACCCCTCCACTTT.

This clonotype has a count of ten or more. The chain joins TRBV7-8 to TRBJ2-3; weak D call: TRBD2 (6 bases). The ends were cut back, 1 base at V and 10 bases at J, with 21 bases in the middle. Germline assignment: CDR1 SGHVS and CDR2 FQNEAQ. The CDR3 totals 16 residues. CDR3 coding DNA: TGTGCCAGCAGCTTAGACCCGGAGGGCGTCATGGATGCGCAGTATTTT. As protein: CASSLDPEGVMDAQYF.

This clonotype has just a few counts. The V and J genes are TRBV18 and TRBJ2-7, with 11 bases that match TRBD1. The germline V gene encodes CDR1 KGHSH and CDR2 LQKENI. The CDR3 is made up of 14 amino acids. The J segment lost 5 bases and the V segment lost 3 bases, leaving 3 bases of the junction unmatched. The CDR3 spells CASSPGQGVNEQYF. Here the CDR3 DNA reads TGTGCCAGCTCACCGGGACAGGGGGTCAACGAGCAGTACTTC.

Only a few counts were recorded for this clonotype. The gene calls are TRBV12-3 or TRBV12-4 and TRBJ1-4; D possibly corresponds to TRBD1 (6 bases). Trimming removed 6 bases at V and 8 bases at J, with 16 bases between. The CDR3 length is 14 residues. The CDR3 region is CASRSDKGGEKLFF. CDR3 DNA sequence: TGTGCCAGCAGGAGTGATAAAGGGGGAGAAAAACTGTTTTTT.

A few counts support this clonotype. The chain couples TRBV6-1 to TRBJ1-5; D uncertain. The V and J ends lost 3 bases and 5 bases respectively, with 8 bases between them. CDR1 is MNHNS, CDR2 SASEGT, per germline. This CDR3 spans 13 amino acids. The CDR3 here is CASSEANYQPQHF. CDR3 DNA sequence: TGTGCCAGCAGTGAGGCAAATTATCAGCCCCAGCATTTT.

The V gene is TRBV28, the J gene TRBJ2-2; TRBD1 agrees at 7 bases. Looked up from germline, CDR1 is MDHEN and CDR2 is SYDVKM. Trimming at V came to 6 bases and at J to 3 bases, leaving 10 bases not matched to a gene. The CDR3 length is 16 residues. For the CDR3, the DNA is TGTGCCAGCAGAGGAACGGGACAGACCTACACCGGGGAGCTGTTTTTT. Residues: CASRGTGQTYTGELFF.

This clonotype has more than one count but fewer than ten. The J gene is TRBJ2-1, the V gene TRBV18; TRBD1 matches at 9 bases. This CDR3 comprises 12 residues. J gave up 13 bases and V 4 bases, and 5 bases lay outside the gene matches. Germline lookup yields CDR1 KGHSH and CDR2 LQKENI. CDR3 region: CASSLRDREQFF. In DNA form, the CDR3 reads TGTGCCAGCTCACTCCGGGACAGGGAACAGTTCTTC.

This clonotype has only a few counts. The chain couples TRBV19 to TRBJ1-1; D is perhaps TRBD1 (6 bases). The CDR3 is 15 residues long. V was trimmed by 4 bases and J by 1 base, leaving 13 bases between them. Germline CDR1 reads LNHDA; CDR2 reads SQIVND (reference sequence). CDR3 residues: CASSRRQGQNTEAFF. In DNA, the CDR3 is TGTGCCAGTAGTAGGCGGCAGGGGCAGAACACTGAAGCTTTCTTT. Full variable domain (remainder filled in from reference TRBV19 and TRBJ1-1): DGGITQSPKYLFRKEGQNVTLSCEQNLNHDAMYWYRQDPGQGLRLIYYSQIVNDFQKGDIAEGYSVSREKKESFPLTVTSAQKNPTAFYLCASSRRQGQNTEAFFGQGTRLTVV.

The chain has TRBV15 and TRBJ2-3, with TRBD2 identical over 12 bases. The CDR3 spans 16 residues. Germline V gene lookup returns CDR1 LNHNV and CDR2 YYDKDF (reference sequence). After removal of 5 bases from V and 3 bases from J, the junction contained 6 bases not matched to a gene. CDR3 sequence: CATSRQTSGRTDTQYF. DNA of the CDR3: TGTGCCACCAGCCGACAGACTAGCGGGAGAACAGATACGCAGTATTTT.

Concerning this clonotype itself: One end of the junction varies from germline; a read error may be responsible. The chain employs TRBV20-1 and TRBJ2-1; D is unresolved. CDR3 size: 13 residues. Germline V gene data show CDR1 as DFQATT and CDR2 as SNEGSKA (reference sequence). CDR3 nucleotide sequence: TGCAGTGCTATTAGGTATTCTTGGAGCCGCACCCTCTTC. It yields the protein CSAIRYSWSRTLF.

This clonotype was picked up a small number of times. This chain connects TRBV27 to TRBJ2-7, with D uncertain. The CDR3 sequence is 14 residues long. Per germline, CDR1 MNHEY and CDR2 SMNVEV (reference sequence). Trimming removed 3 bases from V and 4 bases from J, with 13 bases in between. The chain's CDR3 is CASSFSGQTYEQYF. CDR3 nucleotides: TGTGCCAGCAGTTTCTCGGGCCAGACTTACGAGCAGTACTTC.

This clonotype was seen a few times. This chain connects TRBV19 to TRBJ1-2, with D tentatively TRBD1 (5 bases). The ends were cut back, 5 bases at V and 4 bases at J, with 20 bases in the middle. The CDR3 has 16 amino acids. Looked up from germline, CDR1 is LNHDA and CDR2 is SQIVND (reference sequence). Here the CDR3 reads CASSAESRTGTYGYTF. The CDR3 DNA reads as TGTGCCAGTAGTGCCGAGTCCCGGACCGGGACCTATGGCTACACCTTC. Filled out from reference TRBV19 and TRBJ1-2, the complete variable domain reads DGGITQSPKYLFRKEGQNVTLSCEQNLNHDAMYWYRQDPGQGLRLIYYSQIVNDFQKGDIAEGYSVSREKKESFPLTVTSAQKNPTAFYLCASSAESRTGTYGYTFGSGTRLTVV.

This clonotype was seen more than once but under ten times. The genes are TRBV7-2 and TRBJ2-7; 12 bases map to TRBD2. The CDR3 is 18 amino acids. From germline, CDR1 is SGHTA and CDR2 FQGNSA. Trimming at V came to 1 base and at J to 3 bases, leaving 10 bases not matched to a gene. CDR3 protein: CASSLGSGLAGEGYEQYF. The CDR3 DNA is TGTGCCAGCAGCTTAGGCTCGGGACTAGCGGGTGAGGGCTACGAGCAGTACTTC. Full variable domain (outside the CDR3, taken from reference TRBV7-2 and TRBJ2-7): GAGVSQSPSNKVTEKGKDVELRCDPISGHTALYWYRQSLGQGLEFLIYFQGNSAPDKSGLPSDRFSAERTGGSVSTLTIQRTQQEDSAVYLCASSLGSGLAGEGYEQYFGPGTRLTVT.

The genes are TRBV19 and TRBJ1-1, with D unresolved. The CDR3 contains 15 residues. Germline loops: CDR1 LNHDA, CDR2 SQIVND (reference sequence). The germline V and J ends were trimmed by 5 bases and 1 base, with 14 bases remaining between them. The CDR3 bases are TGTGCCAGTAGTCCGCATTACGGAGGGAACACTGAAGCTTTCTTT. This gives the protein CASSPHYGGNTEAFF.

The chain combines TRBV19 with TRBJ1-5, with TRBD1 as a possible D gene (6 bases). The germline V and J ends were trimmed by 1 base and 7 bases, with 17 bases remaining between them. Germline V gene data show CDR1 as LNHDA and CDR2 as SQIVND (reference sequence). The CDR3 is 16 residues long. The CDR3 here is CASSIVSGGERQPQHF. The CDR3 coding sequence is TGTGCCAGTAGTATAGTCTCGGGGGGCGAGAGGCAGCCCCAGCATTTT.

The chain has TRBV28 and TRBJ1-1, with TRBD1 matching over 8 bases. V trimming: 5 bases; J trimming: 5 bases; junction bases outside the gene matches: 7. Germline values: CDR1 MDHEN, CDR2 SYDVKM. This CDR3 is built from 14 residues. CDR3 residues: CASSLRGRGTEAFF. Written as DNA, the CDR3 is TGTGCCAGCAGTCTCAGGGGGCGCGGGACTGAAGCTTTCTTT. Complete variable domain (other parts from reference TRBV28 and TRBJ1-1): DVKVTQSSRYLVKRTGEKVFLECVQDMDHENMFWYRQDPGLGLRLIYFSYDVKMKEKGDIPEGYSVSREKKERFSLILESASTNQTSMYLCASSLRGRGTEAFFGQGTRLTVV.

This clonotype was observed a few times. CDR3 in DNA: TGCAGCGTCGCCGGTGGACTAGGGACCTGGGACGAGCAGTACTTC. Translation: CSVAGGLGTWDEQYF. The J gene is TRBJ2-7, the V gene TRBV29-1, with TRBD2 matching 7 bases. V dropped 6 bases and J dropped 5; count of bases not matched to a gene: 16. This CDR3 contains 15 residues. Per germline, CDR1 SQVTM and CDR2 ANQGSEA.

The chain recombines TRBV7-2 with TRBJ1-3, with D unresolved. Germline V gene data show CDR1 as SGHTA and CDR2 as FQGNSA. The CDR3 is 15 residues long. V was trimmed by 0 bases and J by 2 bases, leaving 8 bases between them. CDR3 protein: CASSLAQMAGNTIYF. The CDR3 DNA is TGTGCCAGCAGCTTAGCCCAGATGGCTGGAAACACCATATATTTT.